This T cell receptor beta chain was found in a study of T cells expressing NK-cell markers. Overall study context: The authors derived TCR beta repertoires from sorted CD3+CD56+NKG2C+, CD3+CD56+NKG2C- and CD3+CD56-NKG2C+ T cells. General study findings and limits: Whether expanded NKG2C-expressing T cell clones recognize HCMV is unknown. Dominance of the CD3+CD56-NKG2C+ fraction by these clonotypes also held in several donors.

On this clonotype: Its target is not known.

Germline CDR1 and CDR2: SGHAT and FQNNGV. CDR3 length equals 15 residues. Generation of TCR beta cDNA was performed by 5'RACE template switching incorporating UMIs. TCRdb reprocessed the 5' RACE reads and keeps a single row for each CDR3 protein, giving no DNA. The sample table sets out some 150,000 distinct CDR3 sequences. Sequences were obtained from blood T cells: a sorted CD56 or NKG2C T cell subset, CD4+ or CD8+ T cells, or bulk PBMC T cells (not recorded which). The gene calls are TRBV11-2 and TRBJ2-3. The receptor comes from a young man in good health. CDR3 sequence reads: CASSFTGSSTDTQYF.